These 27 T cell receptor beta chains share one sample of origin, sequenced in a study of T cells in Graves' hyperthyroidism and ophthalmopathy. Researchers took RNA transcripts and amplified the TCR beta CDR3 regions from them. When the TCR CDR3 underwent first-round RT-PCR, the HTBI primer set was used. TCRdb re-called the multiplex PCR reads with MiXCR, one entry per CDR3 protein. Of 500,000 to 750,000 distinct CDR3 sequences in the sample, around 46% were seen once. Input material: peripheral blood or thyroid tissue (not recorded which). Receptor source: a woman younger than 30 with Graves' hyperthyroidism.

This clonotype was seen repeatedly, ten times or more. The gene calls are TRBV7-3 and TRBJ1-3, with D perhaps matching TRBD1 (5 bases). The V gene's germline CDR1 is SGHTA and CDR2 FQGTGA. Trimming took off 5 bases at V and 4 bases at J, with 9 bases between the two ends. The CDR3 is 13 amino acids. The CDR3 DNA follows: TGTGCCAGCAGCCCAGACAGAGGAAACACCATATATTTT. Encoded protein: CASSPDRGNTIYF.

This clonotype was recorded at least ten times. This chain links TRBV5-1 with TRBJ2-7; D is undetermined. V dropped 0 bases and J dropped 0 bases, with 13 bases sitting between them. CDR3 size: 16 residues. Germline V CDR1 and CDR2: SGHRS, YFSETQ. Here the CDR3 DNA reads TGCGCCAGCAGCTTGGAGTTCGCGCGGAGCTCCTACGAGCAGTACTTC. Amino acid sequence: CASSLEFARSSYEQYF. Using reference TRBV5-1 and TRBJ2-7 for the parts outside the CDR3, the full variable domain is KAGVTQTPRYLIKTRGQQVTLSCSPISGHRSVSWYQQTPGQGLQFLFEYFSETQRNKGNFPGRFSGRQFSNSRSEMNVSTLELGDSALYLCASSLEFARSSYEQYFGPGTRLTVT.

This clonotype was found many times. The rearrangement joins TRBV6-6 to TRBJ1-2; D uncertain. Between the trimmed V and J ends, which lost 6 bases and 3 bases, there was a span of 14 bases. Germline assignment: CDR1 MNHNY and CDR2 SVGAGI (reference sequence). The CDR3 totals 14 residues. DNA of the CDR3: TGTGCCAGCAGCACGGCGACCGGACACTATGGCTACACCTTC. This sequence encodes CASSTATGHYGYTF.

The table lists this clonotype with a few counts. The gene calls are TRBV7-2 and TRBJ2-1; 8 nucleotides agree with TRBD2. Germline trimming cut 1 base from V and 7 bases from J; bases unmatched to any gene: 6. The CDR3 contains 15 residues. Germline assignment: CDR1 SGHTA and CDR2 FQGNSA. CDR3 coding DNA: TGTGCCAGCAGCTTAGTAACGGGAGGGCCGAATGAGCAGTTCTTC. Encoded protein: CASSLVTGGPNEQFF.

The chain carries TRBV20-1 and TRBJ2-7; D is possibly TRBD1 (6 bases). Germline V gene data show CDR1 as DFQATT and CDR2 as SNEGSKA (reference sequence). The CDR3 extends over 15 amino acids. The V end lost 0 bases, the J end lost 6 bases, and 18 bases lay between the germline ends. This chain's CDR3 is CSARDLPGVRGEQYF. CDR3 DNA sequence: TGCAGTGCTAGAGACCTACCAGGGGTTAGAGGCGAGCAGTACTTC.

There are many counts of this clonotype. The chain joins TRBV7-9 to TRBJ1-6; unclear D gene. V lost 2 bases and J 7 bases, leaving 9 bases between the germline ends. CDR1 is SEHNR, CDR2 FQNEAQ, per germline (reference sequence). The CDR3 sequence is 14 residues long. The CDR3 region has the DNA TGTGCCAGCAGCTTACCGGGTTCCAATTCACCCCTCCACTTT. This codes for CASSLPGSNSPLHF.

This chain joins TRBV6-5 and TRBJ1-2; D gene uncertain. CDR3 length: 13 residues. V lost 8 bases, J lost 7 bases, and 17 bases lay in between. In germline, CDR1 is MNHEY, CDR2 SVGAGI. The DNA for the CDR3 is TGTGCCAGCGGCCCACGCCCCATTGCTGGCTACACCTTC. This encodes CASGPRPIAGYTF.

On this clonotype itself: No conserved phenylalanine or tryptophan is present at the end of the CDR3, so a read error is the likely explanation. It is unclear where the CDR3 begins or ends on the DNA, so no DNA is shown, and the CDR3 is as TCRdb lists it. V and J are TRBV11-1 and TRBJ2-6; no check of the table's D call, TRBD2, against the DNA was made. The CDR3 numbers 12 amino acids, ends counted. Germline-derived CDR1 and CDR2 are SGHAT and FQDESV (reference sequence). The CDR3 sequence is CASSLAGTSVTT.

In its sample, this clonotype was seen a few times. The chain links TRBV10-3 to TRBJ2-1; 7 positions match TRBD1. This CDR3 contains 15 residues. The trim removed 2 bases at V and 4 bases at J, leaving 5 bases unmatched. Germline-derived CDR1 and CDR2 are ENHRY and SYGVKD. DNA for the CDR3: TGTGCCATCAGTGAGGGGCAGGGGGATTACAATGAGCAGTTCTTC. This sequence encodes CAISEGQGDYNEQFF.

This clonotype was detected a few times. This rearrangement joins TRBV4-1 to TRBJ1-6; 8 bases align to TRBD1. Germline CDR1 is MGHRA and CDR2 is YSYEKL. This CDR3 contains 14 residues. The V and J ends lost 2 bases and 13 bases, in that order; junction bases with no gene match: 7. CDR3 residues: CASSQPRQGSPLHF. The CDR3 bases are TGCGCCAGCAGCCAACCACGACAGGGGTCCCCCCTCCACTTT.

The rearrangement joins TRBV20-1 to TRBJ1-3; weak D call: TRBD1 (6 bases). This CDR3 has 14 residues. CDR1 is DFQATT, CDR2 SNEGSKA, per germline (reference sequence). Trimming took off 7 bases at V and 0 bases at J, with 13 bases between the two ends. CDR3 amino acids: CSGGGGGSGNTIYF. The CDR3 DNA reads TGCAGTGGGGGAGGGGGGGGCTCTGGAAACACCATATATTTT.

This chain joins TRBV19 and TRBJ1-2, with D possibly TRBD1 on 5 matching bases. The CDR3 covers 12 residues. V lost 3 bases and J 10 bases, leaving 12 bases between the germline ends. CDR1 LNHDA and CDR2 SQIVND come from the germline V gene (reference sequence). The DNA of the CDR3 is TGTGCCAGTAGTATCGGGGGGGTCGACTACACCTTC. Its translation is CASSIGGVDYTF.

Of note for this clonotype: Being one base from a much bigger clone, this may be a read error. The V and J genes are TRBV7-2 and TRBJ2-2, with 7 bases aligning to TRBD1. Germline values: CDR1 SGHTA, CDR2 FQGNSA. There are 15 residues in the CDR3. V dropped 7 bases and J dropped 3; count of bases not matched to a gene: 8. CDR3 amino acids: CASTTGQTYTGELFF. CDR3 DNA sequence: TGTGCCAGCACCACGGGACAGACGTACACCGGGGAGCTGTTTTTT.

On this clonotype: Relative to the germline gene, one junction end is altered; a read error may explain this. The rearrangement joins TRBV24-1 to TRBJ2-2; D unclear. This CDR3 is built from 16 residues. Germline V CDR1 and CDR2: KGHDR, SFDVKD. CDR3 nucleotide sequence: TGTGCCGCCAGTGATTTGCCAGGAAGCAACACCGGGGAGCTGTTTTTT. Translating it yields CAASDLPGSNTGELFF.

This clonotype showed up just once. Sequence at one end of the junction differs from germline and may be a read error. This chain links TRBV7-3 with TRBJ2-7; D is unresolved. The J call may be mistaken, given a closer DNA end match to TRBJ2-1. There are 13 residues in the CDR3. Germline V lookup: CDR1 SGHTA, CDR2 FQGTGA. The CDR3 protein is CASSLTAYSEQFF. DNA for the CDR3: TGTGCCAGCAGCTTAACTGCGTACAGTGAGCAGTTCTTC.

This clonotype was found many times. A much larger clone lies one base from this, so it may be a read error. V gene TRBV11-2 combines with J gene TRBJ1-6, with D unresolved. In germline, CDR1 is SGHAT, CDR2 FQNNGV. CDR3 length: 12 amino acids. Trimming cost V 1 base and J 7 bases, with 2 bases left between them. This CDR3 is CASSLANSPLHF. The CDR3 DNA follows: TGTGCCAGCAGCTTAGCGAATTCACCCCTCCACTTT.

The chain employs TRBV11-1 and TRBJ1-2, with 8 bases that match TRBD1. The CDR3 totals 12 residues. Looked up from germline, CDR1 is SGHAT and CDR2 is FQDESV (reference sequence). Trimming cost V 5 bases and J 8 bases; bases outside gene matches: 4. CDR3 in amino acids: CASSRTGLGYTF. As DNA, the CDR3 is TGTGCCAGCAGCCGGACAGGGCTGGGCTACACCTTC.

For the CDR3, the DNA is TGCGCCAGCGGCCCGCGCGGAAATGAGCAGTTCTTC. This gives the protein CASGPRGNEQFF. The chain uses TRBV4-1 and TRBJ2-7; D not resolved. The J call is uncertain, as TRBJ2-1 better fits the DNA end. The CDR3 is made up of 12 amino acids. Germline V gene lookup returns CDR1 MGHRA and CDR2 YSYEKL.

This clonotype showed up many times. The chain couples TRBV4-3 to TRBJ1-4; D possibly corresponds to TRBD1 (5 bases). V was pared by 1 base and J by 8 bases, with 14 bases between. The CDR3 length is 15 residues. Looked up from germline, CDR1 is LGHNA and CDR2 is YSLEER. CDR3 in amino acids: CASSQGDRSAEKLFF. The CDR3 DNA sequence: TGCGCCAGCAGCCAAGGGGACCGGTCGGCCGAAAAACTGTTTTTT.

This clonotype was seen more than once but under ten times. This CDR3 reads CAWSVLSEAFF. The CDR3 region has the DNA TGTGCCTGGAGTGTACTTTCTGAAGCTTTCTTT. The chain has TRBV30 and TRBJ1-1; no clear D gene. V was clipped by 0 bases and J by 6 bases, with 5 bases between them. Germline loops: CDR1 GTSNPN, CDR2 SVGIG (reference sequence). The CDR3 spans 11 residues.

This chain uses TRBV7-2 with TRBJ1-1; 7 nucleotides align to TRBD1. J was trimmed by 6 bases and V by 6 bases; bases with no gene match: 22. The length of the CDR3 is 18 residues. Per the germline V gene, CDR1 is SGHTA and CDR2 is FQGNSA. CDR3 loop: CASRETGSGEQVVAEAFF. CDR3 coding DNA: TGTGCCAGCAGGGAGACAGGGTCGGGCGAGCAGGTCGTCGCTGAAGCTTTCTTT.

This clonotype was seen more than once but under ten times. The gene calls are TRBV7-3 and TRBJ2-1; TRBD1 aligns across 8 bases. J was trimmed by 0 bases and V by 5 bases; bases with no gene match: 3. This CDR3 spans 15 amino acids. Germline values: CDR1 SGHTA, CDR2 FQGTGA. CDR3 nucleotide sequence: TGTGCCAGCAGCCGGACAGGGAGCTCCTACAATGAGCAGTTCTTC. Protein product: CASSRTGSSYNEQFF.

This clonotype was seen ten or more times. The chain links TRBV3-1 to TRBJ1-1, with 7 bases lining up with TRBD1. The germline CDR1 and CDR2 sequences are LGHDT and YNNKEL (reference sequence). V was clipped by 4 bases and J by 3 bases; unmatched bases: 5. The CDR3 length is 14 residues. CDR3 sequence (DNA): TGTGCCAGCAGCCTAAGGGGGCCGGACACTGAAGCTTTCTTT. Its protein is CASSLRGPDTEAFF.

The V call is TRBV20-1, the J call TRBJ2-3, with D possibly matching TRBD2 (6 bases). Trimming removed 1 base at V and 2 bases at J, with 16 bases between. Germline-derived CDR1 and CDR2 are DFQATT and SNEGSKA (reference sequence). This CDR3 spans 16 amino acids. In DNA form, the CDR3 reads TGCAGTGCTAGAGGGGGAGGAGGCAGGGCCACAGATACGCAGTATTTT. It translates to CSARGGGGRATDTQYF.

This clonotype was seen ten or more times. The genes are TRBV7-9 and TRBJ2-7; perhaps D is TRBD1 or TRBD2 (5 bases each). The V and J ends lost 5 bases and 3 bases respectively, with 14 bases between them. Germline V gene data show CDR1 as SEHNR and CDR2 as FQNEAQ (reference sequence). This CDR3 contains 14 residues. Written as DNA, the CDR3 is TGTGCCAGCAGCCCACGGGACGTGCTCTACGAGCAGTACTTC. Translating it yields CASSPRDVLYEQYF.

The chain employs TRBV7-7 and TRBJ2-5; the D gene could be TRBD1 or TRBD2 (5 bases each). The CDR3 spans 15 residues. The V gene's germline CDR1 is SSHAT and CDR2 FNYEAQ (reference sequence). CDR3 DNA sequence: TGTGCTAGCGCCAGCAGTGGGACCCAAGGAGAGACCCAGTACTTC. Residues: CASASSGTQGETQYF.

At least ten counts were recorded for this clonotype. The genes are TRBV4-1 and TRBJ1-1; tentative D call: TRBD1 (5 bases). Trimming shortened V by 5 bases and J by 0 bases, and 13 bases separated the two germline ends. This CDR3 has 15 amino acids. CDR1 is MGHRA and CDR2 is YSYEKL in the germline V gene. The CDR3 protein is CASSVRAGLNTEAFF. Here the CDR3 DNA reads TGCGCCAGCAGCGTCAGGGCAGGGCTGAACACTGAAGCTTTCTTT.